A single sample is the source of the 8 T cell receptor beta chains below, sequenced in a study of shared clonotypes between healthy human individuals (dated by TCRdb to 2018 to 2021). Libraries were prepared through the immunoSEQ multiplex PCR assay. Here the immuneACCESS table is served through TCRdb, limited to in-frame sequences with V and J called. Missing clones are a known gap in these copies; in checked studies unresolved V genes cover under half, and the rest lacks a known reason. Counted in this sample were a few million clones; 90% to 95% of them appeared once. The ten largest make up under 0.15% of the sample. Specimen: naive CD4+ T cells sorted from blood. Explained via the paper, the cell subset or site label denotes: CD45RA+ positively selected. Source of these receptors: a man younger than 30 in good health.

The CDR3 sequence is CASSSGGGNYGYTF. Written as DNA, the CDR3 is TGTGCCAGCAGCTCGGGGGGAGGGAACTATGGCTACACCTTC. The rearrangement links TRBV5-4 to TRBJ1-2; D might be TRBD1 (5 bases). V shed 3 bases and J shed 2 bases, with 11 bases lying between them. Per germline, CDR1 SGHNT and CDR2 YYREEE (reference sequence). This CDR3 has 14 residues.

The chain has TRBV5-1 and TRBJ1-4; a weak D match, TRBD1 (5 bases). CDR3 length: 15 residues. V was clipped by 0 bases and J by 2 bases, with 8 bases between them. Germline V gene lookup returns CDR1 SGHRS and CDR2 YFSETQ. CDR3 residues: CASSLAGWTNEKLFF. The CDR3 bases are TGCGCCAGCAGCTTGGCAGGGTGGACTAATGAAAAACTGTTTTTT.

This clone was observed a handful of times. The CDR3 region is CSVRRGGQDTEAFF. CDR3 nucleotide sequence: TGCAGCGTTCGGAGGGGGGGCCAGGACACTGAAGCTTTCTTT. This chain uses TRBV29-1 with TRBJ1-1, with D possibly being TRBD1 (6 bases). This CDR3 contains 14 residues. Germline loops: CDR1 SQVTM, CDR2 ANQGSEA. The V end was cut by 5 bases, the J end by 3 bases, with 16 bases between.

V gene TRBV7-6 combines with J gene TRBJ2-7; 12 nucleotides agree with TRBD2. Germline V gene data show CDR1 as SGHVS and CDR2 as FNYEAQ. J lost 2 bases, V lost 10 bases, and 3 bases had no gene match. The CDR3 extends over 13 amino acids. The CDR3 nucleotides read TGTGCCACACTAGCGGGGGGAACCTACGAGCAGTACTTC. It encodes CATLAGGTYEQYF.

CDR3 sequence reads: CAINPGALSHEQYF. The CDR3 bases are TGTGCCATCAACCCGGGGGCGCTTTCCCACGAGCAGTACTTC. This chain links TRBV10-3 with TRBJ2-7; either TRBD1 or TRBD2 may supply D (6 bases each). Trimming stripped 7 bases from V and 5 bases from J, with 18 bases between. The germline CDR1 and CDR2 sequences are ENHRY and SYGVKD. The length of the CDR3 is 14 residues.

The chain employs TRBV6-6 and TRBJ2-5, with D perhaps given as TRBD1 or TRBD2 (7 bases each). V was shortened by 10 bases and J by 5 bases, with 11 bases between the two germline ends. Germline V lookup: CDR1 MNHNY, CDR2 SVGAGI (reference sequence). This CDR3 is built from 11 residues. The CDR3 DNA follows: TGTGCCACAGGGGGGGCGGAGACCCAGTACTTC. Translated: CATGGAETQYF.

The chain combines TRBV6-1 with TRBJ1-1; possible D gene TRBD1, 5 bases. The CDR3 covers 13 residues. Trimming took 1 base from V and 11 from J, leaving 14 bases between them. Germline V gene lookup returns CDR1 MNHNS and CDR2 SASEGT. CDR3 DNA sequence: TGTGCCAGCAGTGAAGAAAGGGGTCTCTTGGCTTTCTTT. Translating it yields CASSEERGLLAFF.

A note on this clone: The same CDR3 is also encoded by other DNA sequences in this sample. The chain employs TRBV6-5 and TRBJ2-7; tentatively, D is TRBD1 (6 bases). Trimming took 3 bases from V and 6 from J, leaving 9 bases between them. CDR1 and CDR2 from the germline V gene are MNHEY and SVGAGI. The CDR3 is 12 residues long. The chain's CDR3 is CASSYTTGEQYF. The CDR3 DNA is TGTGCCAGCAGTTATACGACAGGCGAGCAGTACTTC.